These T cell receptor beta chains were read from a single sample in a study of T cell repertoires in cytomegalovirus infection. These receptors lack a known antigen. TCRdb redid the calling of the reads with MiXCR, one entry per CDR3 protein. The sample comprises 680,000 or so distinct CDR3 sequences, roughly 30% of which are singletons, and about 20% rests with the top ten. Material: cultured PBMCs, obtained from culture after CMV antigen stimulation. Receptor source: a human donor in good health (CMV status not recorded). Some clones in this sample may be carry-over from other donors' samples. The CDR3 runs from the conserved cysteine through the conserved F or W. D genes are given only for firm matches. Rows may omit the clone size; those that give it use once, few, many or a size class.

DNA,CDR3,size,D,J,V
TGTGCCAGCAGCTTACGCGGACCGTCCGGCGAAAAACTGTTTTTT,CASSLRGPSGEKLFF,many,.,TRBJ1-4,TRBV7-2
TGCAGCGTTACCAGAATGGGGGGTTTATTGACTGAAGCTTTCTTT,CSVTRMGGLLTEAFF,.,.,TRBJ1-1,TRBV29-1
TGTGCCAGCAGCCAAGTACTCCCCCTCGGCCTGCAAATCACAGATACGCAGTATTTT,CASSQVLPLGLQITDTQYF,few,.,TRBJ2-3,TRBV14
TGTGCCAGCAGCTTCAGTAGAGGGTCTGGAAACACCATATATTTT,CASSFSRGSGNTIYF,many,.,TRBJ1-3,TRBV7-2
TGTGCCAGCAGTGCAACAGGGGACAATGGCTACACCTTC,CASSATGDNGYTF,.,TRBD1,TRBJ1-2,TRBV6-2/TRBV6-3
TGCAGCGTTCGACAGGGAGGGTCCTACGAGCAGTACTTC,CSVRQGGSYEQYF,.,.,TRBJ2-7,TRBV29-1
TGTGCCAGCAGTGAAAGGTGGCGCGGGGAGACCCAGTACTTC,CASSERWRGETQYF,.,.,TRBJ2-5,TRBV6-1
TGCAGTGCTAGAGATCGGGACCCTAATGAGCAGTTCTTC,CSARDRDPNEQFF,few,.,TRBJ2-1,TRBV20-1
TGCGCCAGCAGCCCGCACGCGGTAGCGGGGGTCAAAAACATTCAGTACTTC,CASSPHAVAGVKNIQYF,few,TRBD2,TRBJ2-4,TRBV4-1
TGTGCCAGCAGCTTAGATGTGCACAGGGTGGTTGCTAATGAAAAACTGTTTTTT,CASSLDVHRVVANEKLFF,many,.,TRBJ1-4,TRBV7-2
TGCAGTGCCGCCAGACAGGGCCGAAATTCACCCCTCCACTTT,CSAARQGRNSPLHF,.,TRBD1,TRBJ1-6,TRBV20-1
TGTGCCAGCAGGCTTAGCGGGGGGGCGAATGAGCAGTTCTTC,CASRLSGGANEQFF,.,TRBD2,TRBJ2-1,TRBV2
TGCGCCAGCAGCTTAGCGGCTAGCGGGAGGCCCTACAATGAGCAGTTCTTC,CASSLAASGRPYNEQFF,.,TRBD2,TRBJ2-1,TRBV4-1